This T cell receptor beta chain originates from a study of cytomegalovirus exposure and HLA in healthy donors. Study-wide results and caveats: According to the study, 160 or so TCR beta chains were cytomegalovirus-associated. In a later analysis, TCR beta V- and J-gene trimming was associated with a missense DCLRE1C variant.

In regard to this clone: Antigen unknown.

A multiplex PCR was run with 60 Vbeta primers and 13 Jbeta primers. Using immunoSEQ multiplex PCR, the repertoire was profiled, and TCRdb retains in-frame clones only, with some absent. This sample's table has over 100,000 clones. At the time of sampling, donors were nominally healthy, though unrecorded immune exposures were likely. Source material: PBMCs. This TCR derives from a man aged 35-49 years in good health and CMV-seropositive.

CDR3 DNA: TGTGCCAGCACCAAGAGGGTAACTAGCACAGATACGCAGTATTTT. Protein: CASTKRVTSTDTQYF. The chain joins TRBV11-2 to TRBJ2-3, with D perhaps matching TRBD2 (5 bases). Trimming took off 7 bases at V and 0 bases at J, with 14 bases between the two ends. Germline V CDR1 and CDR2: SGHAT, FQNNGV. There are 15 residues in the CDR3.